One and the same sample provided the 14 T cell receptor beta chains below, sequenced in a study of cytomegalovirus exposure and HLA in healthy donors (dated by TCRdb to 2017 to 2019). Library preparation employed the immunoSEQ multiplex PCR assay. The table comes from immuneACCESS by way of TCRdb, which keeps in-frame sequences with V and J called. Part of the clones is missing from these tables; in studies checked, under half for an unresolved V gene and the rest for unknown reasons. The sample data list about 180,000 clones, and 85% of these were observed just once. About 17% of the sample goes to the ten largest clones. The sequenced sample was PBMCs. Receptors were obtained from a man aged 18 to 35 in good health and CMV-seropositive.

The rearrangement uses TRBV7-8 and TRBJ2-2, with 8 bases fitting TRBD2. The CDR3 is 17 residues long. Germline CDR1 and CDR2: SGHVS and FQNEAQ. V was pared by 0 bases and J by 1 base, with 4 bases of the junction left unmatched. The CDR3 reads CASSLARSGGNTGELFF. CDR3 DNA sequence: TGTGCCAGCAGCTTAGCGAGGAGCGGGGGGAACACCGGGGAGCTGTTTTTT.

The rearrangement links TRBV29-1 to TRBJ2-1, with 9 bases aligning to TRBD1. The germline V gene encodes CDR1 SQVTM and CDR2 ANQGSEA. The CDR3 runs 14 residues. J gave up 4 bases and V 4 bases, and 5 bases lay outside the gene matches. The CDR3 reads CSVVTGGVYNEQFF. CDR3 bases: TGCAGCGTTGTAACAGGGGGCGTTTACAATGAGCAGTTCTTC.

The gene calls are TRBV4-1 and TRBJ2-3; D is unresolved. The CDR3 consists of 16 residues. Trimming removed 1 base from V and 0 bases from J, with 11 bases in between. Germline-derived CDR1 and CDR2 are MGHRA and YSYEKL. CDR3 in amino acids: CASSQVGQPSTDTQYF. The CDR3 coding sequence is TGCGCCAGCAGCCAAGTGGGCCAACCTAGCACAGATACGCAGTATTTT.

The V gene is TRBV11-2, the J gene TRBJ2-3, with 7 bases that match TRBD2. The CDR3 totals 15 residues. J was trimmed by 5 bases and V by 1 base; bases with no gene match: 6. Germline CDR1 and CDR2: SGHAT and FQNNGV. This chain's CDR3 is CASSLVGGGRDTQYF. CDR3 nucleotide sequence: TGTGCCAGCAGCTTAGTTGGCGGGGGTCGAGATACGCAGTATTTT.

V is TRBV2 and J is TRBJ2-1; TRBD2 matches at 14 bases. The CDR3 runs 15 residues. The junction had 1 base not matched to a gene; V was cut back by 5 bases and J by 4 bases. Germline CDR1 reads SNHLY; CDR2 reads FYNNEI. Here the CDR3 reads CASSRLAGGYNEQFF. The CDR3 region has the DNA TGTGCCAGCAGTCGACTAGCGGGAGGGTACAATGAGCAGTTCTTC.

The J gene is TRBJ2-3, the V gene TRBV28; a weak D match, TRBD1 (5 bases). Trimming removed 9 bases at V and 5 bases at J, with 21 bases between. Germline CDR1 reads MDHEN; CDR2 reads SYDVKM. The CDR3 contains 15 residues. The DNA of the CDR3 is TGTGCCAGTCATGCTACGGACCAGGGTCGAGATACGCAGTATTTT. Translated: CASHATDQGRDTQYF.

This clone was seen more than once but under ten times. The CDR3 DNA sequence: TGCGCCAGCAGCTTGGCCCAGATTCACACAACGGGCGGGGAGCTGTTTTTT. Residues: CASSLAQIHTTGGELFF. V is TRBV5-1 and J is TRBJ2-2; D remains ambiguous. Looked up from germline, CDR1 is SGHRS and CDR2 is YFSETQ. With 0 bases removed from V and 7 bases from J, the gap between germline ends came to 19 bases. The CDR3 runs 17 residues.

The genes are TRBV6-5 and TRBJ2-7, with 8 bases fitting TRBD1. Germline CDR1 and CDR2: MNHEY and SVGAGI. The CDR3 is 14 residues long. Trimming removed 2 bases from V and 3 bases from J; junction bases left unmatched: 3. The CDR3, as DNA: TGTGCCAGCAGTTACGGGGACAGGAGCTACGAGCAGTACTTC. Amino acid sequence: CASSYGDRSYEQYF.

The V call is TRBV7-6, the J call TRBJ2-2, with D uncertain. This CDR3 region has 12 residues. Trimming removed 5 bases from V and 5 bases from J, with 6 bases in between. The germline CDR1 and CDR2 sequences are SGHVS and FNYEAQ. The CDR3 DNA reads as TGTGCCAGCAGCCGCGAAACCGGGGAGCTGTTTTTT. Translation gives CASSRETGELFF. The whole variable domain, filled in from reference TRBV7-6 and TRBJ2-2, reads GAGVSQSPRYKVTKRGQDVALRCDPISGHVSLYWYRQALGQGPEFLTYFNYEAQQDKSGLPNDRFSAERPEGSISTLTIQRTEQRDSAMYRCASSRETGELFFGEGSRLTVL.

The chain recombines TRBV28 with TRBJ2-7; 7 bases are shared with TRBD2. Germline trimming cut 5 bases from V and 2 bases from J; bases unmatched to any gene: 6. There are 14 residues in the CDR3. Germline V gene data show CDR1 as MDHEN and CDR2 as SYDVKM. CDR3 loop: CASSNSGGAYEQYF. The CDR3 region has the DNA TGTGCCAGCAGTAATAGTGGGGGGGCCTACGAGCAGTACTTC.

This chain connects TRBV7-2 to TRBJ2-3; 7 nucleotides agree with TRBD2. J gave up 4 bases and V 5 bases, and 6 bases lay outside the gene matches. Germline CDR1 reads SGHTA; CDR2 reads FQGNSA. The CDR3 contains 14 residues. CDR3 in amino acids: CASSLREGSDTQYF. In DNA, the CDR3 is TGTGCCAGCAGCCTAAGGGAGGGGTCAGATACGCAGTATTTT. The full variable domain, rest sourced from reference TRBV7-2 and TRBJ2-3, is GAGVSQSPSNKVTEKGKDVELRCDPISGHTALYWYRQSLGQGLEFLIYFQGNSAPDKSGLPSDRFSAERTGGSVSTLTIQRTQQEDSAVYLCASSLREGSDTQYFGPGTRLTVL.

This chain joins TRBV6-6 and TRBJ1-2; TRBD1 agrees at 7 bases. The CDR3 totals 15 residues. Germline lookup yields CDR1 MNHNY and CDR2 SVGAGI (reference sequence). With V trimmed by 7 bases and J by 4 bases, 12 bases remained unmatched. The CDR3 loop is CASMEQGISLYGYTF. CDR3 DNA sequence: TGTGCCAGCATGGAACAGGGGATTAGTCTCTATGGCTACACCTTC.

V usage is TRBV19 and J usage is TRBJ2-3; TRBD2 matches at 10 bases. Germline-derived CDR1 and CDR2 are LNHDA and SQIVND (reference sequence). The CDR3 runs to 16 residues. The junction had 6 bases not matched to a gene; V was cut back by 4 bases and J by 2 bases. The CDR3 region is CASSRATSGYTDTQYF. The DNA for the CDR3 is TGTGCCAGTAGTAGGGCGACTAGCGGGTACACAGATACGCAGTATTTT.

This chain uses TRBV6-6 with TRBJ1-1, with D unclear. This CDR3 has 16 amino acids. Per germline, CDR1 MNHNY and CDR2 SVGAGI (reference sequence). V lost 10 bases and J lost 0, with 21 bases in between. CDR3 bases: TGTGCCACCCTACCCGGGGTAGGACTCATGAACACTGAAGCTTTCTTT. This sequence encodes CATLPGVGLMNTEAFF.